The 21 T cell receptor beta chains reported below all come from one sample, sequenced in a study of blood T cell repertoires in COVID-19. Assay used: immunoSEQ multiplex PCR; TCRdb lists only in-frame clones, some missing. This sample has 250,000 to 300,000 clones; 65% to 90% occur once, and the top ten carry around 13%. Sequencing input: peripheral blood. Receptor source: a woman between 65 and 79 years old with COVID-19, enrolled during active disease.

The V and J genes are TRBV5-6 and TRBJ1-1, with a tentative D call TRBD1 (6 bases). The germline CDR1 and CDR2 sequences are SGHDT and YYEEEE. This CDR3 is 15 amino acids long. The ends were cut back, 4 bases at V and 4 bases at J, with 17 bases in the middle. This CDR3 reads CASSLALGGATEAFF. CDR3 DNA: TGTGCCAGCAGCCTGGCATTAGGGGGGGCCACTGAAGCTTTCTTT. Full variable domain (outside the CDR3, taken from reference TRBV5-6 and TRBJ1-1): DAGVTQSPTHLIKTRGQQVTLRCSPKSGHDTVSWYQQALGQGPQFIFQYYEEEERQRGNFPDRFSGHQFPNYSSELNVNALLLGDSALYLCASSLALGGATEAFFGQGTRLTVV.

This sequence joins TRBV12-5 and TRBJ2-7; 10 bases map to TRBD1. The J segment lost 6 bases and the V segment lost 1 base, leaving 12 bases of the junction unmatched. This CDR3 spans 17 amino acids. In germline, CDR1 is LGHNT, CDR2 FRNRAP. The CDR3 loop reads CASGLGQGAPATTEQYF. The CDR3 coding sequence is TGTGCTAGTGGTTTGGGACAGGGGGCCCCGGCTACCACCGAGCAGTACTTC.

V is TRBV20-1 and J is TRBJ2-5; D possibly corresponds to TRBD2 (5 bases). The CDR3 spans 11 residues. Germline loops: CDR1 DFQATT, CDR2 SNEGSKA (reference sequence). The V and J ends lost 7 bases and 5 bases respectively, with 11 bases between them. CDR3 nucleotides: TGCAGTGTAGTACAGCGGGAGACCCAGTACTTC. Its protein product is CSVVQRETQYF.

This clone was seen only once. The chain joins TRBV4-1 to TRBJ2-1; D might be TRBD1 (7 bases). CDR1 is MGHRA, CDR2 YSYEKL, per germline. The CDR3 spans 16 residues. The V end lost 1 base, the J end lost 1 base, and 11 bases lay between the germline ends. The CDR3 region is CASSQVGGQSYNEQFF. In DNA form, the CDR3 reads TGCGCCAGCAGCCAAGTGGGGGGACAGTCCTACAATGAGCAGTTCTTC.

The chain couples TRBV19 to TRBJ1-1, with D unclear. This CDR3 comprises 14 residues. Germline values: CDR1 LNHDA, CDR2 SQIVND (reference sequence). The V end was cut by 7 bases, the J end by 0 bases, with 12 bases between. The chain's CDR3 is CASTPSLLNTEAFF. The CDR3 nucleotides are TGTGCCAGTACCCCCTCTCTCCTGAACACTGAAGCTTTCTTT.

This clone was picked up one time. The genes are TRBV29-1 and TRBJ1-1, with 11 bases that match TRBD1. V shed 1 base, J shed 4 bases, and the junction held 5 bases outside the gene matches. The CDR3 has 15 residues. Germline CDR1 SQVTM, CDR2 ANQGSEA. Here the CDR3 reads CSVEVRGTGGTEAFF. CDR3 coding DNA: TGCAGCGTTGAAGTACGGGGGACAGGGGGCACTGAAGCTTTCTTT.

The chain recombines TRBV2 with TRBJ2-5, with 8 bases aligning to TRBD2. The trim removed 6 bases at V and 5 bases at J, leaving 11 bases unmatched. Germline V gives CDR1 SNHLY, CDR2 FYNNEI. The CDR3 sequence is 15 residues long. The DNA of the CDR3 is TGTGCCAGCAGCAAAATCCGGGGGGGCCTGGAGACCCAGTACTTC. It translates to CASSKIRGGLETQYF.

This clone was picked up one time. The chain is built from TRBV4-3 and TRBJ2-7; no reliable D call. Germline CDR1 reads LGHNA; CDR2 reads YSLEER. Between the trimmed V and J ends, which lost 0 bases and 2 bases, there was a span of 8 bases. CDR3 length equals 14 residues. Written as DNA, the CDR3 is TGCGCCAGCAGCCAAGAGGCCCGTGCCTACGAGCAGTACTTC. Its translation is CASSQEARAYEQYF.

Worth noting for this clone: Mismatch with germline at one junction end may stem from a read error. CDR3 DNA sequence: TGTGCCTGGAGCCGACAGGGATCGCGGAATAACTTC. Protein sequence: CAWSRQGSRNNF. J is TRBJ2-5 and V is TRBV30, with 7 positions matching TRBD1. Germline V gives CDR1 GTSNPN, CDR2 SVGIG (reference sequence). The CDR3 is made up of 12 amino acids.

This clone was picked up a small number of times. The chain recombines TRBV5-1 with TRBJ2-1; the match to TRBD2 covers 10 bases. The V gene end was trimmed by 1 base and the J gene end by 5 bases; junction bases not matched to a gene: 6. This CDR3 region has 16 residues. Germline CDR1 reads SGHRS; CDR2 reads YFSETQ. Here the CDR3 reads CASSLTSGELHNEQFF. CDR3 nucleotides: TGCGCCAGCAGCTTGACTAGCGGGGAGCTCCACAATGAGCAGTTCTTC. Full variable domain (outside the CDR3, taken from reference TRBV5-1 and TRBJ2-1): KAGVTQTPRYLIKTRGQQVTLSCSPISGHRSVSWYQQTPGQGLQFLFEYFSETQRNKGNFPGRFSGRQFSNSRSEMNVSTLELGDSALYLCASSLTSGELHNEQFFGPGTRLTVL.

The chain is built from TRBV27 and TRBJ1-2; D not resolved. V was cut by 6 bases and J by 8 bases, with 22 bases left in between. The CDR3 runs to 15 residues. CDR1 and CDR2 (germline): MNHEY, SMNVEV (reference sequence). The CDR3 is CASSPNLPRSGGYTF. Written as DNA, the CDR3 is TGTGCCAGCAGCCCAAACTTACCTAGGTCGGGGGGCTACACCTTC.

This chain joins TRBV19 and TRBJ1-5; 7 bases map to TRBD1. Germline-derived CDR1 and CDR2 are LNHDA and SQIVND (reference sequence). CDR3 length: 13 residues. Trimming cost V 6 bases and J 5 bases; bases outside gene matches: 4. The DNA for the CDR3 is TGTGCCAGTAGCTCTGACAGGGATCAGCCCCAGCATTTT. Its translation is CASSSDRDQPQHF.

This chain links TRBV30 with TRBJ1-1; TRBD1 aligns across 7 bases. This CDR3 is 15 amino acids long. Germline values: CDR1 GTSNPN, CDR2 SVGIG (reference sequence). The ends lost 3 bases at V and 1 base at J; junction bases unmatched: 8. As DNA, the CDR3 is TGTGCCTGGAGCTGGTCGGCAGGGGGGAACACTGAAGCTTTCTTT. Translating it yields CAWSWSAGGNTEAFF. The variable domain in full, completed from reference TRBV30 and TRBJ1-1, reads SQTIHQWPATLVQPVGSPLSLECTVEGTSNPNLYWYRQAAGRGLQLLFYSVGIGQISSEVPQNLSASRPQDRQFILSSKKLLLSDSGFYLCAWSWSAGGNTEAFFGQGTRLTVV.

The rearrangement links TRBV12-3 or TRBV12-4 to TRBJ1-1, with D possibly matching TRBD1 (6 bases). Trimming removed 3 bases from V and 12 bases from J, with 14 bases in between. The CDR3 sequence is 12 residues long. CDR3 DNA sequence: TGTGCCAGCAGTTTTACAGGGTCGGCGACTTTCTTT. Translation: CASSFTGSATFF.

The rearrangement links TRBV6-5 to TRBJ1-2; D gene ambiguous. The CDR3 loop spans 11 amino acids. Germline V CDR1 and CDR2: MNHEY, SVGAGI. V lost 2 bases, J lost 8 bases, and 6 bases lay in between. The chain's CDR3 is CASSYEGGYTF. DNA of the CDR3: TGTGCCAGCAGTTACGAGGGCGGCTACACCTTC.

V and J are TRBV7-3 and TRBJ2-5; 7 bases line up with TRBD2. In germline, CDR1 is SGHTA, CDR2 FQGTGA. The CDR3 is made up of 15 amino acids. The ends lost 5 bases at V and 5 bases at J; junction bases unmatched: 11. The chain's CDR3 is CASSPGGDYGETQYF. The CDR3 coding sequence is TGTGCCAGCAGCCCGGGAGGCGATTACGGGGAGACCCAGTACTTC.

The rearrangement links TRBV5-6 to TRBJ1-2; the match to TRBD1 covers 7 bases. Looked up from germline, CDR1 is SGHDT and CDR2 is YYEEEE. This CDR3 has 13 amino acids. Trimming cost V 0 bases and J 6 bases; bases outside gene matches: 2. The CDR3 sequence is CASSLGRGDGYTF. CDR3 nucleotide sequence: TGTGCCAGCAGCTTGGGCAGGGGGGATGGCTACACCTTC.

The chain combines TRBV19 with TRBJ1-5; tentative D call: TRBD1 (5 bases). Germline V gene sequence: CDR1 LNHDA, CDR2 SQIVND (reference sequence). This CDR3 region has 15 residues. The V end lost 6 bases, the J end lost 0 bases, and 12 bases lay between the germline ends. The CDR3 DNA follows: TGTGCCAGTAGAATAACAGGTACTAGCAATCAGCCCCAGCATTTT. Translated, it gives CASRITGTSNQPQHF.

This chain links TRBV19 with TRBJ2-7; maybe TRBD1 (5 bases). Trimming cost V 3 bases and J 0 bases, with 12 bases left between them. CDR3 size: 15 residues. From germline, CDR1 is LNHDA and CDR2 SQIVND (reference sequence). CDR3 sequence (DNA): TGTGCCAGTAGTATGGTACAGGTGCCCTCCTACGAGCAGTACTTC. Protein product: CASSMVQVPSYEQYF.

This rearrangement joins TRBV7-8 to TRBJ2-7; D is ambiguous. V was pared by 4 bases and J by 2 bases, with 12 bases between. CDR1 and CDR2 from the germline V gene are SGHVS and FQNEAQ. The CDR3 contains 14 residues. CDR3 coding DNA: TGTGCCAGCAGCTCCCTCGGTCCGGCCTACGAGCAGTACTTC. Translated: CASSSLGPAYEQYF.

This clone was seen once. DNA of the CDR3: TGTGCCAGCAGCTTAGGACAGCAAGAGACCCAGTACTTC. Translated, it gives CASSLGQQETQYF. The chain carries TRBV7-2 and TRBJ2-5; D is perhaps TRBD1 (5 bases). This CDR3 is 13 amino acids long. Trimming took 1 base from V and 2 from J, leaving 5 bases between them. Germline lookup yields CDR1 SGHTA and CDR2 FQGNSA. The full variable domain, its missing parts supplied by reference TRBV7-2 and TRBJ2-5, is GAGVSQSPSNKVTEKGKDVELRCDPISGHTALYWYRQSLGQGLEFLIYFQGNSAPDKSGLPSDRFSAERTGGSVSTLTIQRTQQEDSAVYLCASSLGQQETQYFGPGTRLLVL.